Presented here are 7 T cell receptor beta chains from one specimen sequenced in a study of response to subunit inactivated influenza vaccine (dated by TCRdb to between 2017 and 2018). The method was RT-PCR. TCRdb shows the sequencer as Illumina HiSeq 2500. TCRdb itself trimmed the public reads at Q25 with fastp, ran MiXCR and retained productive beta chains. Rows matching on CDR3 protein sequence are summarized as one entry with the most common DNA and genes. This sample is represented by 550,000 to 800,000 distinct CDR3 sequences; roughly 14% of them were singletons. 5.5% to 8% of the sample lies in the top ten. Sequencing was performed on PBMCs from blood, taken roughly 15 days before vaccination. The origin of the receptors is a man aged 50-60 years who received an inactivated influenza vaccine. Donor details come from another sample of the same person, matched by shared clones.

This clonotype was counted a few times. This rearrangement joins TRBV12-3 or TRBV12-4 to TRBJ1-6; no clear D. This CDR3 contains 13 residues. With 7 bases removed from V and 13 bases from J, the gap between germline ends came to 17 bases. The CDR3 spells CASTLFSEGPLHF. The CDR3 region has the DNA TGTGCCAGCACTCTATTTTCAGAAGGCCCCCTCCACTTT.

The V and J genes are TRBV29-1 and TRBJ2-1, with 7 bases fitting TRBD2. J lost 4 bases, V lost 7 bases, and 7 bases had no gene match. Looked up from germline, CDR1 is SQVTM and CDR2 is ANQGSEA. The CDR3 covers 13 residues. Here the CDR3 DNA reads TGCAGCGGGTCTAGCGGACGTTACAATGAGCAGTTCTTC. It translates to CSGSSGRYNEQFF.

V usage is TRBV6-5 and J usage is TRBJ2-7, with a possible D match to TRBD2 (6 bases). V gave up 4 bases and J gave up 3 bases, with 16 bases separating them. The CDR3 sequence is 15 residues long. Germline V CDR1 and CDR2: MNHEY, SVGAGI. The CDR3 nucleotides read TGTGCCAGCAGTTCGTCCGGGGCGGGGATCTACGAGCAGTACTTC. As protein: CASSSSGAGIYEQYF.

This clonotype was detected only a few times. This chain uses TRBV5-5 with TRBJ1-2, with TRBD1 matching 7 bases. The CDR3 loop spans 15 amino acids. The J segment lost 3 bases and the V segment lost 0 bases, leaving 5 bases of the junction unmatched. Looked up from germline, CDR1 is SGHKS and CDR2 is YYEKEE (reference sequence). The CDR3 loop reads CASSLVGGADYGYTF. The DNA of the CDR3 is TGTGCCAGCAGCTTGGTAGGGGGCGCCGACTATGGCTACACCTTC.

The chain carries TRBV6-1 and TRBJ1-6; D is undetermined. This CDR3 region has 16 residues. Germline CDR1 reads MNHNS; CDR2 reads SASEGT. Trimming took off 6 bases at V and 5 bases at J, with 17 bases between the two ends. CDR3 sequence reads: CASRDVGLNHNSPLHF. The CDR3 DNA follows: TGTGCCAGCAGGGATGTGGGATTAAACCATAATTCACCCCTCCACTTT.

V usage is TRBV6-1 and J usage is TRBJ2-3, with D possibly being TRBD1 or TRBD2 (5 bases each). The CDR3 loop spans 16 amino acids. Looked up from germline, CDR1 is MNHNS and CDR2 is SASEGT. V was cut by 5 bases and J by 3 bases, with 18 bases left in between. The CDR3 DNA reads TGTGCCAGCAGTCCCACCCTAAGGGGCGGGACAGATACGCAGTATTTT. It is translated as CASSPTLRGGTDTQYF.

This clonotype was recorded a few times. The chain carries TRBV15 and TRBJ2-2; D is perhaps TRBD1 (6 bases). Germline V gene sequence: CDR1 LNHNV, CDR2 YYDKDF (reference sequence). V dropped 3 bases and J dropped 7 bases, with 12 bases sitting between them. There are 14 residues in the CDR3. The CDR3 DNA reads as TGTGCCACCAGCAGGGTCGGACAGAGCGGGGAGCTGTTTTTT. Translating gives CATSRVGQSGELFF.